This TCR beta chain was identified in a study of blood T cells in healthy people across ages. Study conclusions and caveats: Fewer expanded clones and more diversity marked long-lived versus aged donors.

On this clonotype: Its specificity is unknown.

Germline CDR1 and CDR2: SGHVS and FQNEAQ. Trimming shortened V by 3 bases and J by 1 base, and 21 bases separated the two germline ends. CDR3 length: 19 amino acids. A second PCR of roughly 7 to 11 cycles used a sample-barcoded 5' primer and a J-beta primer mix. MiXCR, applied by TCRdb to the 5' RACE reads, yields one record per CDR3 protein. The sample has around 990,000 distinct CDR3 sequences; less than 25% are singletons. These data were likewise used in another study, on T cells of mothers and their children. That report adds: Three healthy Caucasian mothers and their six children donated. Detection yielded no persistent microchimeric T cell clones.

Material for sequencing was blood. This TCR was sampled from a girl aged 2 to 9 in good health. The chain links TRBV7-8 to TRBJ1-4; D possibly corresponds to TRBD1 (5 bases). As DNA, the CDR3 is TGTGCCAGCAGCTTTTCCCAGACGCAGGGAGAGAAAACTAATGAAAAACTGTTTTTT. Its protein product is CASSFSQTQGEKTNEKLFF.